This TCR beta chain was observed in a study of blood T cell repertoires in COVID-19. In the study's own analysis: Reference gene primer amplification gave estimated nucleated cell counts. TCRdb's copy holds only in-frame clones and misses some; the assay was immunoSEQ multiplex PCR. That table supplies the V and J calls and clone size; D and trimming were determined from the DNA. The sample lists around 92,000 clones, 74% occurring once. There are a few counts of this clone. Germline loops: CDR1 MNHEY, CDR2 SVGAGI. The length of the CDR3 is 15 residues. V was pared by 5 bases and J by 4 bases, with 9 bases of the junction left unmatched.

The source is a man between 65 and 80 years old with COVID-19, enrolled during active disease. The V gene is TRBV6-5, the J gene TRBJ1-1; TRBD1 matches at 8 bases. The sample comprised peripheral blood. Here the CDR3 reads CASSKTQGAVTEAFF. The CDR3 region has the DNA TGTGCCAGCAGTAAGACCCAGGGGGCCGTCACTGAAGCTTTCTTT.